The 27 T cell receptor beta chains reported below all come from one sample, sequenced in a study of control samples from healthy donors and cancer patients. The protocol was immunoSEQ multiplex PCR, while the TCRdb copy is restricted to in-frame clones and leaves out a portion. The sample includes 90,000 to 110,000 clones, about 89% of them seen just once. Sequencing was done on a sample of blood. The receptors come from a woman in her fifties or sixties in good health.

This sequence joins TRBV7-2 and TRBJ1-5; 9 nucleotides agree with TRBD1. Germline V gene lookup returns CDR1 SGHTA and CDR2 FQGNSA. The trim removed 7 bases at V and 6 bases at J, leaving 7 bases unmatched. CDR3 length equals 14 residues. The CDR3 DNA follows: TGTGCCAGCATGGACAGGGGTAGCGGTCAGCCCCAGCATTTT. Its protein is CASMDRGSGQPQHF.

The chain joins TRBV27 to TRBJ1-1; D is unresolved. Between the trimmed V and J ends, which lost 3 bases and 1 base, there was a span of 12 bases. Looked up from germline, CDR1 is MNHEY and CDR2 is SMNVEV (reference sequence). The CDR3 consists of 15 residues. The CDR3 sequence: CASSFRYSPNTEAFF. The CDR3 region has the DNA TGTGCCAGCAGTTTTCGTTACAGCCCGAACACTGAAGCTTTCTTT.

This CDR3 is CASSIWNTIYF. The CDR3, as DNA: TGTGCCAGTAGTATTTGGAACACCATATATTTT. This rearrangement joins TRBV19 to TRBJ1-3; no clear D. There are 11 residues in the CDR3. Trimming stripped 3 bases from V and 7 bases from J, with 4 bases between. Germline loops: CDR1 LNHDA, CDR2 SQIVND (reference sequence).

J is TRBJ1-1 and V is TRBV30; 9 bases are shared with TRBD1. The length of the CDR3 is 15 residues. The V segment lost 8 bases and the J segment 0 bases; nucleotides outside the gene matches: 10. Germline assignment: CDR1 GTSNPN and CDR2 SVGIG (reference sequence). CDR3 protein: CAVSMGTGMNTEAFF. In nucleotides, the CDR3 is TGTGCCGTCTCAATGGGGACAGGGATGAACACTGAAGCTTTCTTT.

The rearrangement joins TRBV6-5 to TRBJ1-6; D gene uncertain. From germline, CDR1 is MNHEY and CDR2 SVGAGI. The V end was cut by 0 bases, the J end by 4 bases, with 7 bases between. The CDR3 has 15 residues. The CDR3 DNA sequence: TGTGCCAGCAGTTACTCCACCATGTATAATTCACCCCTCCACTTT. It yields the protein CASSYSTMYNSPLHF.

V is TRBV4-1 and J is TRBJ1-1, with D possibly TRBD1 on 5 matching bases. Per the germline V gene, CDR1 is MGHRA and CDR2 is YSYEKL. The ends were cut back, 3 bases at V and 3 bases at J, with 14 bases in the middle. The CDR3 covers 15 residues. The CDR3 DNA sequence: TGCGCCAGCAGCCAGAATAGGGGAGGGGACACTGAAGCTTTCTTT. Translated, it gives CASSQNRGGDTEAFF.

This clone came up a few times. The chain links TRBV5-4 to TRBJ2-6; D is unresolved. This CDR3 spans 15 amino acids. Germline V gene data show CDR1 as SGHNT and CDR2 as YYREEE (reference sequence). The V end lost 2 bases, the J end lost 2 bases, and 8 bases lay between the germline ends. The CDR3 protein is CASSLKGAGANVLTF. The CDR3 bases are TGTGCCAGCAGCTTAAAGGGCGCTGGGGCCAACGTCCTGACTTTC.

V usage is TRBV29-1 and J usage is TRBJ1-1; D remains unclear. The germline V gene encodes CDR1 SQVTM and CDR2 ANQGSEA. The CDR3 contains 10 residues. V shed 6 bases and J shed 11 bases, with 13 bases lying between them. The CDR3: CSVRRSNAFF. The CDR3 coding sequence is TGCAGCGTCCGGCGGTCAAATGCTTTCTTT.

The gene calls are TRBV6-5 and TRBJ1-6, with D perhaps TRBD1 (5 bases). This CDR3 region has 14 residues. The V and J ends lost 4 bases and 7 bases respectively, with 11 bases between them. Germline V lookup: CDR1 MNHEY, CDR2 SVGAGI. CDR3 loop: CASSSGSTNSPLHF. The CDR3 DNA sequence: TGTGCCAGCAGTTCAGGGAGTACCAATTCACCCCTCCACTTT.

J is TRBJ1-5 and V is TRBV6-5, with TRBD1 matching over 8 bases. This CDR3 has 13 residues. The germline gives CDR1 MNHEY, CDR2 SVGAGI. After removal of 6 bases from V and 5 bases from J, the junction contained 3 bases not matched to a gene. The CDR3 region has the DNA TGTGCCAGCAGACCGGACAGGGATCAGCCCCAGCATTTT. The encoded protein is CASRPDRDQPQHF.

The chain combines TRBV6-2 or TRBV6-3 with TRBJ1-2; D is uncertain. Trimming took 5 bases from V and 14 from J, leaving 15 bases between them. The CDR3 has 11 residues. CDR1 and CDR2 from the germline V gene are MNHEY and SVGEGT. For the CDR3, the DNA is TGTGCCAGCAGTCACGGTGGCTCTCTTACCTTC. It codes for CASSHGGSLTF.

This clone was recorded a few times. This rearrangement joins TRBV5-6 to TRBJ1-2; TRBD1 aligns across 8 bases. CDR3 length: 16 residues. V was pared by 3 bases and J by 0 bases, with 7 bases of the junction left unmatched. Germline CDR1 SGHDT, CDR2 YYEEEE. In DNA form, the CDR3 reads TGTGCCAGCAGCTCCGGGACAGGCGAAGCTAACTATGGCTACACCTTC. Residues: CASSSGTGEANYGYTF.

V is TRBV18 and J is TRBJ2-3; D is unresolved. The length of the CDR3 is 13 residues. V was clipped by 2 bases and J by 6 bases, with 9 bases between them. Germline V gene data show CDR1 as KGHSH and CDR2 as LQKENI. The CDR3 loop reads CASSPFGSDTQYF. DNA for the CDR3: TGTGCCAGCTCACCATTCGGCAGCGATACGCAGTATTTT.

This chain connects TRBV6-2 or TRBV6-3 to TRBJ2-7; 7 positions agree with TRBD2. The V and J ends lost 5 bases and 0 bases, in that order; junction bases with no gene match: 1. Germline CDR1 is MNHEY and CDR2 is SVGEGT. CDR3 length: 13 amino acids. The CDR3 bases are TGTGCCAGCAGTCGGGGGGACTCCTACGAGCAGTACGTC. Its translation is CASSRGDSYEQYV.

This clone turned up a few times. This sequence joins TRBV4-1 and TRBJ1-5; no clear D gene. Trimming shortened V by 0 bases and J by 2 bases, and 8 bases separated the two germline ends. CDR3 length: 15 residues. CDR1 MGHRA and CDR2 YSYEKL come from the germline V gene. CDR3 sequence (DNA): TGCGCCAGCAGCCAAGATAGGCAAGGCAATCAGCCCCAGCATTTT. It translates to CASSQDRQGNQPQHF.

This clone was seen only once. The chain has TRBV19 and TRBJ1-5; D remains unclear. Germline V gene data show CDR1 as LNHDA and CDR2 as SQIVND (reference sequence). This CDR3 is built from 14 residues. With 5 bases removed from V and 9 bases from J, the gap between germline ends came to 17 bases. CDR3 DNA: TGTGCCAGTAGTCAAGGCCCCATTGGCTCGCCCCAGCATTTT. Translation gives CASSQGPIGSPQHF.

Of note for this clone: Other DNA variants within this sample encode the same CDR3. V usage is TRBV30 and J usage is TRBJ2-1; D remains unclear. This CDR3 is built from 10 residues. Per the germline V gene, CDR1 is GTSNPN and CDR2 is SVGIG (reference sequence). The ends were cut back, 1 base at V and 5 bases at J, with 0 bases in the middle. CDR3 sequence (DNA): TGTGCCTGGAGTGACAATGAGCAGTTCTTC. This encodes CAWSDNEQFF.

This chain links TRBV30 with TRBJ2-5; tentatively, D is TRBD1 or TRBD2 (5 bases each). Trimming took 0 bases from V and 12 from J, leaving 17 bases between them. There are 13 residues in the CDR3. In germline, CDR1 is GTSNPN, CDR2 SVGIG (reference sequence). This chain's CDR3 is CAWSVDSAGSEYF. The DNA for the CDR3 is TGTGCCTGGAGTGTAGACAGCGCAGGGAGCGAGTACTTC.

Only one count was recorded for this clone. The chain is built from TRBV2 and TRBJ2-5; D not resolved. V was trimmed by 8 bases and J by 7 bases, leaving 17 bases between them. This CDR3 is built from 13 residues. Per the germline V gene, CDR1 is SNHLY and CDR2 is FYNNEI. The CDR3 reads CASLSTLRGTQYF. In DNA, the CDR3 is TGTGCCAGCCTTTCTACCCTAAGAGGGACCCAGTACTTC.

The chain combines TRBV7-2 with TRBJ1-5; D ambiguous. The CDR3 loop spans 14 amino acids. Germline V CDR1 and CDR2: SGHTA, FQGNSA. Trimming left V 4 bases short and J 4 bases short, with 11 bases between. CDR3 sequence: CASSSKSGNQPQHF. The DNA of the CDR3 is TGTGCCAGCAGCTCCAAGTCCGGGAATCAGCCCCAGCATTTT.

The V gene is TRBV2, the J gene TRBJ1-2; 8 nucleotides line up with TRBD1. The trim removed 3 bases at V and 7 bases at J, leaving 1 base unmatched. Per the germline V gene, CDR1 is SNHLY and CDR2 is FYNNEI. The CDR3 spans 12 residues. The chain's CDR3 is CASSETGAGYTF. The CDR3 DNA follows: TGTGCCAGCAGTGAGACAGGGGCTGGCTACACCTTC.

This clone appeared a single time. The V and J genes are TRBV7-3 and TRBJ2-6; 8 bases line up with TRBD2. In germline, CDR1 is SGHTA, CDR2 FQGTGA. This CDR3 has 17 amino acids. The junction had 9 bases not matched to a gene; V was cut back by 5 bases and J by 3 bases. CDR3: CASSSIAGRHGANVLTF. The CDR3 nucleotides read TGTGCCAGCAGCAGCATAGCGGGGAGGCATGGGGCCAACGTCCTGACTTTC.

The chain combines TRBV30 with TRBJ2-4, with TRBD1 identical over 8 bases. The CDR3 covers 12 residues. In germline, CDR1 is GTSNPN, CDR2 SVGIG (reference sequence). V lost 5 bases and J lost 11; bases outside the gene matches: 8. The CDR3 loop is CAWERQGLVQYF. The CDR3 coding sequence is TGTGCCTGGGAAAGACAGGGGTTAGTTCAGTACTTC.

In DNA form, the CDR3 reads TGTGCCAGCAGTTACTCGATGGTGCAGGGGGCAAACGGGACGGCCAAAAACATTCAGTACTTC. Its translation is CASSYSMVQGANGTAKNIQYF. V and J are TRBV6-2 or TRBV6-3 and TRBJ2-4; TRBD1 matches at 8 bases. CDR3 size: 21 residues. Trimming removed 0 bases from V and 1 base from J; junction bases left unmatched: 17. CDR1 is MNHEY and CDR2 is SVGEGT in the germline V gene.

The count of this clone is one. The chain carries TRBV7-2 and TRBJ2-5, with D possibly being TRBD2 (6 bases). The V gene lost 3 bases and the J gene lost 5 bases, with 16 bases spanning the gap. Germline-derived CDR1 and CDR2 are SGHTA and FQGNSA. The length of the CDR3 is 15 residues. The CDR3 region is CASSLSPLAGETQYF. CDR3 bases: TGTGCCAGCAGCTTGAGCCCCCTTGCGGGGGAGACCCAGTACTTC.

CDR3 region: CASSGLWTGEATSSYEQYV. The CDR3 nucleotides read TGTGCCAGCAGTGGCCTGTGGACAGGGGAGGCTACAAGCTCCTACGAGCAGTACGTC. The chain combines TRBV6-1 with TRBJ2-7; TRBD1 matches 9 bases. Germline trimming cut 4 bases from V and 0 bases from J; bases unmatched to any gene: 16. This CDR3 spans 19 amino acids. The germline CDR1 and CDR2 sequences are MNHNS and SASEGT.

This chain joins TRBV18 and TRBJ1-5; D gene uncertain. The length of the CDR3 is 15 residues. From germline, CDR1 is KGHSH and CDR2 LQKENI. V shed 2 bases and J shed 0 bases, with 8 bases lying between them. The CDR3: CASSPSGDSNQPQHF. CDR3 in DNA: TGTGCCAGCTCACCAAGCGGCGATAGCAATCAGCCCCAGCATTTT.